The sequence of this T cell receptor (beta chain) was determined in a study of shared clonotypes between healthy human individuals. Across the study: Every donor yielded three CD4 naive, three CD4 memory, two CD8 naive and one CD8 memory plate. Study-wide results and caveats: Some naive CD4 clonotypes, roughly 5%, turned up in common across several donors.

CD45RO-negative cells were positively selected for CCR7, leaving out terminally differentiated effector memory CD45RA+ cells. Donors comprised healthy HIV-negative adults lacking recent acute infections or vaccinations. The CDR3 loop spans 14 amino acids. Looked up from germline, CDR1 is MGHDK and CDR2 is SYGVNS. Trimming took off 9 bases at V and 5 bases at J, with 17 bases between the two ends. This table comes from immunoSEQ multiplex PCR, and its TCRdb copy is limited to in-frame clones, with some not included. The sample holds about 800,000 clones, about 97% seen once. With respect to this clone: The antigen is unknown.

The chain recombines TRBV25-1 with TRBJ2-1, with a weak D call TRBD1 (6 bases). The material sequenced was naive CD8+ T cells sorted from blood. This TCR derives from a man younger than 45 in good health. The CDR3 region is CASADSKFHNEQFF. The DNA for the CDR3 is TGTGCCAGTGCGGACAGCAAGTTCCACAATGAGCAGTTCTTC.